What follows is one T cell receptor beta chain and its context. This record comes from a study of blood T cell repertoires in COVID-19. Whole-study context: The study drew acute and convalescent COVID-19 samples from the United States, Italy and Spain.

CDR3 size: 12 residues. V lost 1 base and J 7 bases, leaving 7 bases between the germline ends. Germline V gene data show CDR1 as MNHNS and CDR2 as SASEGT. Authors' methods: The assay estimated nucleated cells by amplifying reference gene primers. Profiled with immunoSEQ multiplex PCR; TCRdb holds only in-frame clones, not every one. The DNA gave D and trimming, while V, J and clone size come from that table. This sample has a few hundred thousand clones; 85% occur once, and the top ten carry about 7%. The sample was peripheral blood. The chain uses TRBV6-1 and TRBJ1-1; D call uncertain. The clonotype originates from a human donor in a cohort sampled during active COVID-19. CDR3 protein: CASSEVADEAFF. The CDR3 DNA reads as TGTGCCAGCAGTGAAGTGGCAGATGAAGCTTTCTTT.